The 24 T cell receptor beta chains below come from one sample, sequenced in a study of control samples from healthy donors and cancer patients. The table came from immunoSEQ multiplex PCR; TCRdb's copy has only in-frame clones and leaves some out. The table records 100,000 to 150,000 clones, 85% to 95% of them present only once. Sequencing was performed on PBMCs. The origin of the receptors is a man aged 80 or over with head and neck cancer.

A few counts support this clone. V gene TRBV5-1 combines with J gene TRBJ2-7; the match to TRBD2 covers 7 bases. V lost 3 bases, J lost 6 bases, and 6 bases stayed unmatched. Germline CDR1 reads SGHRS; CDR2 reads YFSETQ. This CDR3 spans 13 amino acids. CDR3 region: CASSWEGPGEQYF. The CDR3 bases are TGCGCCAGCAGCTGGGAGGGCCCCGGCGAGCAGTACTTC.

The genes are TRBV6-6 and TRBJ2-1, with 10 bases aligning to TRBD1. The germline V gene encodes CDR1 MNHNY and CDR2 SVGAGI (reference sequence). The J segment lost 8 bases and the V segment lost 5 bases, leaving 9 bases of the junction unmatched. CDR3 length: 15 amino acids. The CDR3 loop is CASSPRDRGKDEQFF. CDR3 bases: TGTGCCAGCAGTCCCCGGGACAGGGGAAAGGATGAGCAGTTCTTC.

This chain joins TRBV9 and TRBJ2-1; D may be TRBD2 (6 bases). This CDR3 spans 16 amino acids. Trimming shortened V by 0 bases and J by 7 bases, and 17 bases separated the two germline ends. Looked up from germline, CDR1 is SGDLS and CDR2 is YYNGEE. DNA for the CDR3: TGTGCCAGCAGCGTAGGCTCTCGCCGACTAGTTAATGAGCAGTTCTTC. Translating it yields CASSVGSRRLVNEQFF.

This clone was recorded only once. The rearrangement links TRBV18 to TRBJ2-5; a possible D gene is TRBD1 (6 bases). Germline assignment: CDR1 KGHSH and CDR2 LQKENI. V was cut by 8 bases and J by 4 bases, with 20 bases left in between. The CDR3 extends over 15 amino acids. The CDR3 DNA reads TGTGCCAGCGGCTCCGGTACAGGGTGGGGAGAGACCCAGTACTTC. It codes for CASGSGTGWGETQYF.

The V and J genes are TRBV6-1 and TRBJ1-2; TRBD1 might be the D (5 bases). The CDR3 contains 14 residues. CDR1 and CDR2 (germline): MNHNS, SASEGT. The V gene lost 3 bases and the J gene lost 4 bases, with 12 bases spanning the gap. CDR3 in DNA: TGTGCCAGCAGTGACCTGACAGCTCCCTATGGCTACACCTTC. It specifies CASSDLTAPYGYTF.

The genes are TRBV24-1 and TRBJ2-3; either TRBD1 or TRBD2 may supply D (5 bases each). Per the germline V gene, CDR1 is KGHDR and CDR2 is SFDVKD. The length of the CDR3 is 16 residues. Deletions cut 3 bases from V and 0 bases from J, with 12 bases between. CDR3 sequence: CATSDRSGTSTDTQYF. The CDR3 DNA reads as TGTGCCACCAGTGATCGCTCCGGGACCAGCACAGATACGCAGTATTTT.

To note about this clone: The sample contains more than one DNA sequence encoding this CDR3. The rearrangement links TRBV7-9 to TRBJ1-1; D is ambiguous. Per the germline V gene, CDR1 is SEHNR and CDR2 is FQNEAQ (reference sequence). The germline V and J ends were trimmed by 0 bases and 8 bases, with 10 bases remaining between them. The CDR3 runs 13 residues. CDR3 loop: CASSLALGTEAFF. The CDR3 coding sequence is TGTGCCAGCAGCTTAGCGCTCGGAACCGAAGCTTTCTTT.

This sequence joins TRBV6-6 and TRBJ2-4; D not certain. The CDR3 contains 16 residues. Trimming cost V 4 bases and J 0 bases, with 13 bases left between them. From germline, CDR1 is MNHNY and CDR2 SVGAGI (reference sequence). This CDR3 is CASSFTPPGAKNIQYF. The CDR3 coding sequence is TGTGCCAGCAGTTTTACACCACCTGGAGCCAAAAACATTCAGTACTTC.

The DNA for the CDR3 is TGTGCCAGCAGCAGGACAGAAGATGGCTACACCTTC. As protein: CASSRTEDGYTF. The J gene is TRBJ1-2, the V gene TRBV7-9; TRBD1 might be the D (6 bases). CDR3 length: 12 amino acids. Trimming left V 5 bases short and J 6 bases short, with 10 bases between. Germline assignment: CDR1 SEHNR and CDR2 FQNEAQ (reference sequence).

This chain joins TRBV6-5 and TRBJ1-1; TRBD1 aligns across 7 bases. This CDR3 contains 15 residues. Looked up from germline, CDR1 is MNHEY and CDR2 is SVGAGI. V trimming: 6 bases; J trimming: 5 bases; junction bases outside the gene matches: 12. The CDR3 reads CASRGQGEWKTEAFF. As DNA, the CDR3 is TGTGCCAGCAGAGGGCAGGGGGAGTGGAAAACTGAAGCTTTCTTT.

This chain links TRBV27 with TRBJ2-1, with D hard to call. The CDR3 contains 15 residues. V lost 7 bases and J 1 base, leaving 14 bases between the germline ends. Germline assignment: CDR1 MNHEY and CDR2 SMNVEV (reference sequence). CDR3 protein: CASIPGSSSYNEQFF. CDR3 nucleotides: TGTGCCAGCATCCCTGGGTCAAGTTCCTACAATGAGCAGTTCTTC.

The rearrangement uses TRBV5-4 and TRBJ1-2; perhaps TRBD1 as D (5 bases). The CDR3 is made up of 14 amino acids. Between the trimmed V and J ends, which lost 4 bases and 3 bases, there was a span of 13 bases. The germline V gene has CDR1 SGHNT and CDR2 YYREEE (reference sequence). The CDR3: CASSSRQTYYGYTF. In DNA form, the CDR3 reads TGTGCCAGCAGCAGTCGACAGACGTACTATGGCTACACCTTC.

CDR3 loop: CATSGGLARNTGELFF. The CDR3 region has the DNA TGTGCCACCAGCGGCGGACTAGCGCGAAACACCGGGGAGCTGTTTTTT. V gene TRBV15 combines with J gene TRBJ2-2; 9 nucleotides align to TRBD2. The V gene's germline CDR1 is LNHNV and CDR2 YYDKDF (reference sequence). The CDR3 loop spans 16 amino acids. V dropped 5 bases and J dropped 2; count of bases not matched to a gene: 6.

V is TRBV30 and J is TRBJ2-1; TRBD1 is a possible D gene (6 bases). There are 13 residues in the CDR3. The V gene lost 4 bases and the J gene lost 2 bases, with 9 bases spanning the gap. Germline assignment: CDR1 GTSNPN and CDR2 SVGIG (reference sequence). The CDR3 coding sequence is TGTGCCTGGACACCAGGGGCCTACAATGAGCAGTTCTTC. It specifies CAWTPGAYNEQFF.

The chain is built from TRBV2 and TRBJ2-7; the match to TRBD1 covers 8 bases. The germline V gene encodes CDR1 SNHLY and CDR2 FYNNEI. The V and J ends lost 11 bases and 3 bases, in that order; junction bases with no gene match: 6. CDR3 length equals 12 residues. CDR3 sequence: CAGGTGYYEQYF. The CDR3 DNA reads as TGTGCCGGAGGGACAGGCTACTACGAGCAGTACTTC.

The chain combines TRBV19 with TRBJ1-3; D is uncertain. V was trimmed by 9 bases and J by 4 bases, leaving 16 bases between them. The CDR3 has 14 amino acids. The germline V gene has CDR1 LNHDA and CDR2 SQIVND (reference sequence). CDR3 region: CASLPRGNGNTIYF. As DNA, the CDR3 is TGTGCCAGCCTACCACGAGGTAACGGAAACACCATATATTTT.

V gene TRBV18 combines with J gene TRBJ1-6; 9 bases are shared with TRBD1. Germline V gives CDR1 KGHSH, CDR2 LQKENI. CDR3 size: 13 residues. After removal of 6 bases from V and 11 bases from J, the junction contained 5 bases not matched to a gene. This chain's CDR3 is CASSPGQGTPLHF. The DNA of the CDR3 is TGTGCCAGCTCTCCCGGACAGGGGACACCCCTCCACTTT.

The rearrangement joins TRBV30 to TRBJ1-1, with D uncertain. Trimming took off 3 bases at V and 3 bases at J, with 8 bases between the two ends. Germline V gene sequence: CDR1 GTSNPN, CDR2 SVGIG (reference sequence). The CDR3 extends over 12 amino acids. The CDR3 nucleotides are TGTGCCTGGAGCCCCTTCTACACTGAAGCTTTCTTT. It codes for CAWSPFYTEAFF.

The chain carries TRBV12-3 or TRBV12-4 and TRBJ1-5; the D is unclear. This CDR3 has 12 residues. The germline V and J ends were trimmed by 6 bases and 9 bases, with 12 bases remaining between them. The CDR3 DNA sequence: TGTGCCAGCAGCCATTCCCGGGGGCCCCAGCATTTT. Encoded protein: CASSHSRGPQHF.

The chain recombines TRBV29-1 with TRBJ1-1, with a weak D call TRBD1 (5 bases). V lost 8 bases and J 6 bases, leaving 16 bases between the germline ends. This CDR3 is 12 amino acids long. Per germline, CDR1 SQVTM and CDR2 ANQGSEA. In nucleotides, the CDR3 is TGCAGCTTTGGCGGGGCTGGGGCTGAAGCTTTCTTT. Translated, it gives CSFGGAGAEAFF.

The rearrangement links TRBV6-5 to TRBJ1-1; D is unresolved. The germline V and J ends were trimmed by 5 bases and 3 bases, with 7 bases remaining between them. Germline CDR1 MNHEY, CDR2 SVGAGI. The CDR3 length is 12 residues. CDR3 coding DNA: TGTGCCAGCAGTAGGAGGGACACTGAAGCTTTCTTT. The encoded protein is CASSRRDTEAFF.

The gene calls are TRBV19 and TRBJ2-2, with 7 nucleotides matching TRBD1. With 4 bases clipped from V and 12 bases from J, the junction kept 8 bases outside the gene matches. This CDR3 contains 13 residues. CDR1 is LNHDA and CDR2 is SQIVND in the germline V gene (reference sequence). This chain's CDR3 is CASSNTQGVKLFF. The CDR3 coding sequence is TGTGCCAGTAGTAACACGCAGGGGGTAAAGCTGTTTTTT.

Comments on this clone: The CDR3 carries no conserved terminal phenylalanine or tryptophan, so it likely arises from a read error. This chain uses TRBV11-3 with TRBJ1-1, with a possible D match to TRBD1 (6 bases). In germline, CDR1 is SGHNT, CDR2 YENEEA. Trimming removed 4 bases at V and 1 base at J, with 13 bases between. The length of the CDR3 is 15 residues. CDR3 nucleotide sequence: TGTGCCAGCAGCTCCAGGGGTCCGGGGAACACTGAAGCTTTCCTT. Amino acid sequence: CASSSRGPGNTEAFL.

This chain connects TRBV7-2 to TRBJ2-1; D perhaps matches TRBD2 (7 bases). Germline CDR1 SGHTA, CDR2 FQGNSA. The CDR3 consists of 15 residues. V lost 2 bases to trimming and J lost 5 bases, with 13 bases between them. CDR3 DNA: TGTGCCAGCAGCTTAATGTGGGGGGGCCACAATGAGCAGTTCTTC. Translation: CASSLMWGGHNEQFF. Full variable domain (outside the CDR3, taken from reference TRBV7-2 and TRBJ2-1): GAGVSQSPSNKVTEKGKDVELRCDPISGHTALYWYRQSLGQGLEFLIYFQGNSAPDKSGLPSDRFSAERTGGSVSTLTIQRTQQEDSAVYLCASSLMWGGHNEQFFGPGTRLTVL.